This TCR beta chain stems from a study of blood T cell repertoires in COVID-19 (dated by TCRdb to the early 2020s). About the study as a whole: Samples from collaborators originated in the United States, Italy and Spain and spanned both the acute and convalescent phases of COVID-19. The dataset comprised deeply sampled blood TCRbeta repertoires from subjects exposed to, actively infected with, or recovered from COVID-19. The material from the prospective study consisted of cDNA or gDNA derived from T cells, B-cell-depleted T cells, or PBMCs. Samples were obtained from the ongoing ImmuneRACE study (first 160 participants) and from 1,000 to 1,500 subjects provided by 6 global collaborators. The repertoires were released in a freely available public database meant as a resource for research on the immune response to SARS-CoV-2. Where available, HLA class I and class II types were obtained from metadata supplied by the sample provider rather than from assay-based typing. A de-identified subject ID, COVID-19 status, age in years and sex were almost always included in the sample metadata. The research as a whole found: The quantity of clinical and demographic metadata differed by source and by participant and was supplied without curation.

Whole blood was collected in K2EDTA tubes by collaborating institutions according to the institutions' own protocols. For TCRbeta analysis, collaborators shipped samples as frozen whole blood, isolated PBMCs, or DNA extracted from either of those sample types. TCRbeta CDR3 regions were amplified from genomic DNA by means of the immunoSEQ Assay, a bias-controlled multiplex PCR. Turning to the authors' computational methods: Nucleated cell counts per sample were estimated from amplification of reference gene primers within the assay. Sequence reads were collapsed and filtered to measure the absolute abundance of every unique TCRbeta CDR3 rearrangement. For each sample, productive Simpson clonality was calculated as the square root of Simpson's diversity index over productive rearrangements. TCRdb retrieved this table from immuneACCESS and kept in-frame rearrangements only. Not all clones are present; in checked studies, unresolved V genes account for under half, and no reason is known for the remainder. V and J calls and clone size come straight from that table; D and trimming were deduced from the DNA. The sample table holds about 220,000 clones, of which roughly 84% were seen once. The top ten clones comprise under 2.5% of the sample.

Trimming accounts for 2 bases at V and 1 base at J, while the number of junction bases matched to no gene is 7. CDR1 and CDR2 (KGHSH, LQKENI) derive from the germline V gene. The CDR3 goes from the cysteine to the phenylalanine over 17 residues. CDR3 DNA is the only sequence kept; it has 51 bases, read in frame from the first base. As regards this clone: This receptor's antigen is unknown. Per-base quality was not reported, and no clone a single base away is much larger than it.

Sample: peripheral blood. This sequence uses TRBV18 and TRBJ2-2; 7 bases in the junction line up with TRBD2. The receptor was derived from a man between 35 and 55 years old with active or convalescent COVID-19. The bases are TGTGCCAGCTCACCAAGAGGTCGGGGGGTGAACACCGGGGAGCTGTTTTTT. This codes for CASSPRGRGVNTGELFF.